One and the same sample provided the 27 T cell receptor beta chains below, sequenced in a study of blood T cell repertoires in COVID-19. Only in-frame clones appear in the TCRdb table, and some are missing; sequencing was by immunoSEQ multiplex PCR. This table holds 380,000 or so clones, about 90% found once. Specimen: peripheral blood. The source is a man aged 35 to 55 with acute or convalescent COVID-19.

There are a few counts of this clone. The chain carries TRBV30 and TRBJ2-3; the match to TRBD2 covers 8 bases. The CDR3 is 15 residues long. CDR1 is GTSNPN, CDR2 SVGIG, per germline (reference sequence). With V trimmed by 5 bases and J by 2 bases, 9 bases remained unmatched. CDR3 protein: CAWAGVAGYTDTQYF. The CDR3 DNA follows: TGTGCCTGGGCCGGGGTAGCGGGATACACAGATACGCAGTATTTT.

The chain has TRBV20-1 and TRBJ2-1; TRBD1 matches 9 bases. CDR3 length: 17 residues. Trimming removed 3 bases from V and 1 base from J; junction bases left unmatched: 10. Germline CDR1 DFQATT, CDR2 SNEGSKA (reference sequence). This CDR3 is CSASQRGGTGSYNEQFF. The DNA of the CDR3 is TGCAGTGCTAGTCAACGGGGCGGGACAGGGTCCTACAATGAGCAGTTCTTC.

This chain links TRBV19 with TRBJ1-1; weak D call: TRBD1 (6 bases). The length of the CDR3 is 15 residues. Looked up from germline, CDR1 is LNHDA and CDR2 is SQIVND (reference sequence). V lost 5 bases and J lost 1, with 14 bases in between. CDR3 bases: TGTGCCAGTAGTCCCAGGGGAGCCCCGAACACTGAAGCTTTCTTT. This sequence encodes CASSPRGAPNTEAFF.

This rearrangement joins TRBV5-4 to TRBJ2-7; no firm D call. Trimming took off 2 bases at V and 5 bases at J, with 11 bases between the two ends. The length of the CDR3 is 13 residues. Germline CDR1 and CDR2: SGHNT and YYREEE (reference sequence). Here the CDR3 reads CASSFRLNNEQYF. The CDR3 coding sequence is TGTGCCAGCAGCTTTCGACTGAATAACGAGCAGTACTTC.

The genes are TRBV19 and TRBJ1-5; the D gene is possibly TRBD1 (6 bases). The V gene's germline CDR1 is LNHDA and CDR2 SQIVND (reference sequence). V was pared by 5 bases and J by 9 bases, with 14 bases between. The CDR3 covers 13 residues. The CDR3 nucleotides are TGTGCCAGTAGTGTAAATACAGGGCGGCCCCAGCATTTT. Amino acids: CASSVNTGRPQHF.

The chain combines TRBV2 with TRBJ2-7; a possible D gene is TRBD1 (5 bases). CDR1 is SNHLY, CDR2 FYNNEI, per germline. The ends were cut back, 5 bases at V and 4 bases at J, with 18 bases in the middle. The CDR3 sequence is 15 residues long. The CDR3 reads CASSPQQYRLYEQYF. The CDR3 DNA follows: TGTGCCAGCAGTCCCCAACAGTACAGGTTATACGAGCAGTACTTC.

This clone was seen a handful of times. The CDR3 DNA follows: TGTGCCAGCAGCGAAAAACAGGGGTGGGCTGAAGCTTTCTTT. This encodes CASSEKQGWAEAFF. The chain combines TRBV2 with TRBJ1-1; 7 bases are shared with TRBD1. V was pared by 6 bases and J by 6 bases, with 10 bases of the junction left unmatched. Germline CDR1 reads SNHLY; CDR2 reads FYNNEI. The CDR3 totals 14 residues.

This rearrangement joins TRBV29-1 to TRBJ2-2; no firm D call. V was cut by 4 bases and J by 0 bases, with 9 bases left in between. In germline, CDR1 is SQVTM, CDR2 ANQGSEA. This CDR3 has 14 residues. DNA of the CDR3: TGCAGCGTTGCCGGCGGCGCGAACACCGGGGAGCTGTTTTTT. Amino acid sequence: CSVAGGANTGELFF.

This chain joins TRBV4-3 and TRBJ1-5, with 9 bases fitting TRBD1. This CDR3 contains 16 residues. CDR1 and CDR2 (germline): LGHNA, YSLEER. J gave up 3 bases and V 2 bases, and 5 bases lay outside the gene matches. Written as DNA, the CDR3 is TGCGCCAGCAGCCAAAACCGGGACAGGGTCAATCAGCCCCAGCATTTT. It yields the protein CASSQNRDRVNQPQHF.

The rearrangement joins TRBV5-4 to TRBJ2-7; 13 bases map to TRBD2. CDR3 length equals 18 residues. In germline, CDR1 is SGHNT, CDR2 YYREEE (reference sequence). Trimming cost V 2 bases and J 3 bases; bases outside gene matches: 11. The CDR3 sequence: CASSLKGTSGTQYYEQYF. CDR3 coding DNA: TGTGCCAGCAGCTTAAAGGGGACTAGCGGGACCCAGTACTACGAGCAGTACTTC.

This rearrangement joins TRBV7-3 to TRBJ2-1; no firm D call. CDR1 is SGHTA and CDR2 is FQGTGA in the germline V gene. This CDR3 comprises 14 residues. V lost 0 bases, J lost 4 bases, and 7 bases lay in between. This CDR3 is CASSLTREYNEQFF. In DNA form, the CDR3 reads TGTGCCAGCAGCTTAACTCGCGAATACAATGAGCAGTTCTTC.

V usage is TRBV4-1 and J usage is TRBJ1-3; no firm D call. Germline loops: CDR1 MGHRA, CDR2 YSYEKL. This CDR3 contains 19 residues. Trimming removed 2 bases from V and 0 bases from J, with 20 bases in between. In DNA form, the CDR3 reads TGCGCCAGCAGCCAAACAGCCCCCCTGCAGAGCAGCTCTGGAAACACCATATATTTT. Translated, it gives CASSQTAPLQSSSGNTIYF.

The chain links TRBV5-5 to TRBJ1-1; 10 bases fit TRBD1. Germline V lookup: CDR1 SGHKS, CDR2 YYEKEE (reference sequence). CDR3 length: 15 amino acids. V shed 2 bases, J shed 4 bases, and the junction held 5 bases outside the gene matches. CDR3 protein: CASSFGTGEGTEAFF. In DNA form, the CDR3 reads TGTGCCAGCAGCTTCGGGACAGGGGAGGGCACTGAAGCTTTCTTT.

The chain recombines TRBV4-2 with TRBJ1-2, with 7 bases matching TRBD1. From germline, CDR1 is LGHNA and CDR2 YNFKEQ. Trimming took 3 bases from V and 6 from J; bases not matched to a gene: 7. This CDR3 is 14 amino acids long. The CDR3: CASSHPTGVDGYTF. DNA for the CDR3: TGTGCCAGCAGCCACCCCACAGGGGTCGATGGCTACACCTTC.

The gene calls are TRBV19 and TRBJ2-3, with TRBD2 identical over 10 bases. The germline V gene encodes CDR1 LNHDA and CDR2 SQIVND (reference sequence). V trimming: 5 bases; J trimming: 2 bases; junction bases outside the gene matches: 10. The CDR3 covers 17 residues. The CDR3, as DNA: TGTGCCAGTAGTTCGGCCGCGCTAGCGGGAGACACAGATACGCAGTATTTT. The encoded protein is CASSSAALAGDTDTQYF.

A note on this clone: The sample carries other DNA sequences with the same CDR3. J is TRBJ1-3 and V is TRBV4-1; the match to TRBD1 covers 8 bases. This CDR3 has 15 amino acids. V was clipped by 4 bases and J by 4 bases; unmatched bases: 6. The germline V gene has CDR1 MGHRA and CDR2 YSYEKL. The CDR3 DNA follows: TGCGCCAGCAGCCCGCGGACAGGGAGCGGAAACACCATATATTTT. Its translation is CASSPRTGSGNTIYF.

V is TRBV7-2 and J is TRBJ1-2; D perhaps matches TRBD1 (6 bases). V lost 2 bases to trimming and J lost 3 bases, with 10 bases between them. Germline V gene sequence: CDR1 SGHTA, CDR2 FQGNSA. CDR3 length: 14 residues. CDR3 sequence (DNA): TGTGCCAGCAGCTTATTAGCAGGGGACTATGGCTACACCTTC. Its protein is CASSLLAGDYGYTF.

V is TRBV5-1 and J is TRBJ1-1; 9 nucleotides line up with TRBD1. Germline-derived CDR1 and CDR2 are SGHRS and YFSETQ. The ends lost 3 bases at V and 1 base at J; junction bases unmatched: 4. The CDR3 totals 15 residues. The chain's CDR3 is CASSSDRGRNTEAFF. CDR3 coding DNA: TGCGCCAGCAGCTCGGACAGGGGACGGAACACTGAAGCTTTCTTT.

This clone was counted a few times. The CDR3 bases are TGTGCCAGCAGTGGGGAACAGGGGACTGGCTACACCTTC. Protein sequence: CASSGEQGTGYTF. The chain uses TRBV2 and TRBJ1-2; TRBD1 matches 7 bases. Trimming took 4 bases from V and 7 from J; bases not matched to a gene: 6. The CDR3 has 13 residues. The germline gives CDR1 SNHLY, CDR2 FYNNEI. Variable domain in full (rest from reference TRBV2 and TRBJ1-2): EPEVTQTPSHQVTQMGQEVILRCVPISNHLYFYWYRQILGQKVEFLVSFYNNEISEKSEIFDDQFSVERPDGSNFTLKIRSTKLEDSAMYFCASSGEQGTGYTFGSGTRLTVV.

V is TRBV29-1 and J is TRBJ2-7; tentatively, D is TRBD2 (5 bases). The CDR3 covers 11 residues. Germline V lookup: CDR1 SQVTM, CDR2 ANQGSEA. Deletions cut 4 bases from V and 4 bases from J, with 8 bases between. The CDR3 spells CSVGERYEQYF. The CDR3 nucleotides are TGCAGCGTTGGGGAGAGGTACGAGCAGTACTTC.

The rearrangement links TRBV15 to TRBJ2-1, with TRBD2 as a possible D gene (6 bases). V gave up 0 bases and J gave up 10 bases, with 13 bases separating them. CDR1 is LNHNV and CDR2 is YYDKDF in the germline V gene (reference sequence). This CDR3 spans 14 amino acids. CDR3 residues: CATSRDRGGQEQFF. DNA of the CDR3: TGTGCCACCAGCAGAGATAGGGGAGGCCAGGAGCAGTTCTTC.

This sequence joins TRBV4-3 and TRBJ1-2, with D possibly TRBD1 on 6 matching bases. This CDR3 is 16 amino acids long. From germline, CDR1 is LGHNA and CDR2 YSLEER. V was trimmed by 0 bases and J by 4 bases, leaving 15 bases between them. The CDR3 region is CASSQDFRADSYGYTF. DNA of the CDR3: TGCGCCAGCAGCCAAGATTTCCGAGCGGACAGCTATGGCTACACCTTC.

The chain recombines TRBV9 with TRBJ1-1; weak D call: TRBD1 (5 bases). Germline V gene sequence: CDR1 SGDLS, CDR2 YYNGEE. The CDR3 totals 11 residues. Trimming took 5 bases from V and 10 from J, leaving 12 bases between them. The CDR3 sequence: CASSTGTRAFF. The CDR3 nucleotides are TGTGCCAGCAGTACCGGGACTCGAGCTTTCTTT.

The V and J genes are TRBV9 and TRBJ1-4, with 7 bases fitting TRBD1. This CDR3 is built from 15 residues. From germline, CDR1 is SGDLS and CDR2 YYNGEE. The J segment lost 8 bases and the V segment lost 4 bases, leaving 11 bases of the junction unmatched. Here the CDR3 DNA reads TGTGCCAGCAGCAAAGGGGGCGCGGTCGGCGAAAAACTGTTTTTT. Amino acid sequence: CASSKGGAVGEKLFF.

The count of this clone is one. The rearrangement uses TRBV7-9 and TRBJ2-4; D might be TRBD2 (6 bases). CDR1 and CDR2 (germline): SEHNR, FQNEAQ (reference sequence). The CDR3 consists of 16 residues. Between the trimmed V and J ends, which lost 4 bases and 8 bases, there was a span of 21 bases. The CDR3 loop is CASSWGSSARWDIQYF. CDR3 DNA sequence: TGTGCCAGCAGCTGGGGCTCTAGCGCCCGCTGGGACATTCAGTACTTC.

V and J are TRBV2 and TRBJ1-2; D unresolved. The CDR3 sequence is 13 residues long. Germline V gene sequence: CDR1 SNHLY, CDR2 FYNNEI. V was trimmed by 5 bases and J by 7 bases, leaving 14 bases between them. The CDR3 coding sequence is TGTGCCAGCAGTCCCGGATTGGGCAGTGGCTACACCTTC. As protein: CASSPGLGSGYTF.

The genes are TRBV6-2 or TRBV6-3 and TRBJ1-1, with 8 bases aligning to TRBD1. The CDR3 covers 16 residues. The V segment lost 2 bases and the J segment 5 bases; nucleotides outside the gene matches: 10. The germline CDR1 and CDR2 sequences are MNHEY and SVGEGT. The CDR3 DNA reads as TGTGCCAGCAGTTACGGGAGGACAGGGCGAGGTACTGAAGCTTTCTTT. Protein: CASSYGRTGRGTEAFF.